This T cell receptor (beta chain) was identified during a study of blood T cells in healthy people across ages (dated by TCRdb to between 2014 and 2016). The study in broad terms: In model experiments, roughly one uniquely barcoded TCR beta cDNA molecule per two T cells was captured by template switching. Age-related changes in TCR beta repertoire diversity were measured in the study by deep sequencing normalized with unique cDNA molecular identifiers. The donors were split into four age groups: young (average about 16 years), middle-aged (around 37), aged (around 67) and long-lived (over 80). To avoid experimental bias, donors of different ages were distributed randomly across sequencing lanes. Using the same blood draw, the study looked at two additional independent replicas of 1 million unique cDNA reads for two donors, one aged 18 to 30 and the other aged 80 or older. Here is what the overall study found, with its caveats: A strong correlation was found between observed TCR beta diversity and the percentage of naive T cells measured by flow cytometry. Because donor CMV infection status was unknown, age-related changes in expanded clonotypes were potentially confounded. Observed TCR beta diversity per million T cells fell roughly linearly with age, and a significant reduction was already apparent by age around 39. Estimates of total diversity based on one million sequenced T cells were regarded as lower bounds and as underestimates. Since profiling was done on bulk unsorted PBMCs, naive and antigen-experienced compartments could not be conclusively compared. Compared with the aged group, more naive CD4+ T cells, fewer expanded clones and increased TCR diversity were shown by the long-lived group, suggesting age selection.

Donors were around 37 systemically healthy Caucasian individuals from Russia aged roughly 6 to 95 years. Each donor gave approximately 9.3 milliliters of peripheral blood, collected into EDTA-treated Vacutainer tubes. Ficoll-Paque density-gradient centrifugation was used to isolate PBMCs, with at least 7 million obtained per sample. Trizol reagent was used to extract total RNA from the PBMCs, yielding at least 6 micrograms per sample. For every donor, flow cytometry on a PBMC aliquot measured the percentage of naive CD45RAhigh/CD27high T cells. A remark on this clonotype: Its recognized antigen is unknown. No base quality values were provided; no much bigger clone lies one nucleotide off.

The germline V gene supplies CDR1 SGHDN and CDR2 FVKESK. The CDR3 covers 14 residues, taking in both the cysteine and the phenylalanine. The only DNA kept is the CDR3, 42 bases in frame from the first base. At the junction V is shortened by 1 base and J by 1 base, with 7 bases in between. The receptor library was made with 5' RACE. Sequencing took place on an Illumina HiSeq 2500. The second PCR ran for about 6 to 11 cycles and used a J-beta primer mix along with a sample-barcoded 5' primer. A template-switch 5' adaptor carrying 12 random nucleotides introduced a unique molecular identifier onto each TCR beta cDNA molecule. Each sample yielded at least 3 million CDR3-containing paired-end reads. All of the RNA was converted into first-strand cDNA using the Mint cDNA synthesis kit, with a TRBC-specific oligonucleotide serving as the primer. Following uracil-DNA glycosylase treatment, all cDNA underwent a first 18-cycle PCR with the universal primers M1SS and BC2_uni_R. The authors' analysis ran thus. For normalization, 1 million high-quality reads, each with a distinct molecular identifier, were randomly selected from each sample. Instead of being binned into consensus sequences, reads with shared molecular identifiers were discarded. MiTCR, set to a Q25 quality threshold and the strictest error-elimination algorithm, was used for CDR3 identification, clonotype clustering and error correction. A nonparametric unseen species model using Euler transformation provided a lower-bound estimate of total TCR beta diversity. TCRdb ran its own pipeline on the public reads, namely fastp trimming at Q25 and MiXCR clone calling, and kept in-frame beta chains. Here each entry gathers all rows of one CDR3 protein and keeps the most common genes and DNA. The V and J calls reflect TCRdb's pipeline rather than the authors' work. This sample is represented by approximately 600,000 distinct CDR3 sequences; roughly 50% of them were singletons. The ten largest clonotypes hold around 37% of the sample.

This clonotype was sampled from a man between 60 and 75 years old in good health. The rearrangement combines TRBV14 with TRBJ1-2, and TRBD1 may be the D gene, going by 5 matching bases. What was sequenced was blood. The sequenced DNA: TGTGCCAGCAGCCAAGTACAGGATAACTATGGCTACACCTTC. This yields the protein CASSQVQDNYGYTF. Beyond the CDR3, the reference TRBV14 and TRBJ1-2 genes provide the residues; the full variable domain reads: EAGVTQFPSHSVIEKGQTVTLRCDPISGHDNLYWYRRVMGKEIKFLLHFVKESKQDESGMPNNRFLAERTGGTYSTLKVQPAELEDSGVYFCASSQVQDNYGYTFGSGTRLTVV.